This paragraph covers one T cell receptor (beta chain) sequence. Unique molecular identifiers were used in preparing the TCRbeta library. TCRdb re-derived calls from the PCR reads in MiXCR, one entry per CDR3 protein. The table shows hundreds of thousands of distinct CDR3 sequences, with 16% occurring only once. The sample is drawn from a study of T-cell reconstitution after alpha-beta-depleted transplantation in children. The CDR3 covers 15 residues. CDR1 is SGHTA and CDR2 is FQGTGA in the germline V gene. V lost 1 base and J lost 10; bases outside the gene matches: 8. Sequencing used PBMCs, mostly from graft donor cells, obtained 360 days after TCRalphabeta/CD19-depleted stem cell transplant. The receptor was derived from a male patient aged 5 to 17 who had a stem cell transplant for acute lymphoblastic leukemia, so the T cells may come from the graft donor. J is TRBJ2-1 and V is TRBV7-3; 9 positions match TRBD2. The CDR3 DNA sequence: TGTGCCAGCAGCTTAAGGGCGGGAGGGCCACAAGAGCAGTTCTTC. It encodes CASSLRAGGPQEQFF. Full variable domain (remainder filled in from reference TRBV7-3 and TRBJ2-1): GAGVSQTPSNKVTEKGKYVELRCDPISGHTALYWYRQSLGQGPEFLIYFQGTGAADDSGLPNDRFFAVRPEGSVSTLKIQRTERGDSAVYLCASSLRAGGPQEQFFGPGTRLTVL.